This TCR gamma chain was found in a study of fetal and pediatric gammadelta thymocytes (dated by TCRdb to between 2021 and 2024). In terms of the full investigation: Previously published data and newly generated, unpublished data were combined in the bulk gammadelta thymocyte repertoires, which were used to strengthen a single-cell study of gammadelta thymocyte development. To increase subject numbers and strengthen the CDR3 publicity analysis, bulk TCR repertoire data were added. The set of bulk gammadelta thymocyte repertoires included some ten subjects in total: 3 fetal thymus donors and 7 pediatric thymus donors. Unpublished data were combined with previously published data (refs 27,28) to make up the bulk gammadelta thymocyte repertoires. Points the paper makes about the study in general: Compared with post-natal repertoires, fetal gammadelta thymocyte repertoires were previously reported to be enriched for TRDV2, TRGV8 and TRGV9 usage, low N additions and public CDR3s.

As a fraction of the sample, this clone is large (0.1 to 1%). The antigen it binds to is not known. Nothing much larger sits one base from this clone, and base qualities are not available. Instrument used: Illumina MiSeq. Processing in the source paper ran as follows. For the publicity analysis, the Vgamma9Vdelta2 and nonVgamma9Vdelta2 bulk CDR3 files from each subject were merged to form one combined repertoire per subject. Using base R and dplyr, each CDR3 amino acid sequence was checked across 9 single-cell datasets and about 10 bulk repertoires to give a publicity score ranging from 0 to 19. TCRdb processed the public reads again with the CATT caller, after which rows with matching DNA were combined. None of the V and J calls come from the authors' own analysis; TCRdb made them. This sample gives over 250 gamma-chain clones in total; about 4.5% of them show up just once. Around 52% of the sample belongs to the ten largest clones.

From cysteine to phenylalanine, the CDR3 is 14 amino acids long. Just CDR3 DNA is preserved here, 42 bases in frame from base 1. The germline V end is reduced by 1 base and the J end by 1 base; junction bases left unmatched: 0. The germline V gene supplies CDR1 EGSTGY and CDR2 YDSYTSSV. In Singapore, elective pregnancy terminations performed for socio-psychological reasons at 14 to 22 weeks estimated gestational age were the source of the fetal thymuses. Every fetus was judged structurally normal, both by ultrasound before the termination and by gross morphological examination after the termination. Thymocytes were stained with Zombie NIR viability dye plus antibodies to CD3 (UCHT1), TCRgammadelta (11F2), TCRVgamma9 (IMMU360) and TCRVdelta2 (IMMU389). Bulk TRD and TRG CDR3 repertoires were generated separately from sorted Vgamma9Vdelta2 and nonVgamma9Vdelta2 gammadelta thymocytes of human fetal and pediatric thymuses. Thymic cell suspensions from fetal and post-natal thymuses were prepared as previously described. Cells that were CD3+ gammadeltaTCR+ Vgamma9+ Vdelta2+ were sorted as Vgamma9Vdelta2 thymocytes. Cell sorting was done on a FACS Aria III cell sorter (BD Biosciences).

The rearrangement combines TRGV4 with TRGJP1. This receptor was taken from a human fetus. What was sequenced was Vgamma9Vdelta2 gamma-delta T cells from the thymus. This sample's cell subset or site label indicates: sorted CD3+gammadeltaTCR+Vgamma9+Vdelta2+ thymocytes. The DNA sequence is as follows: TGTGCCACCTGGGATGGTACCACTGGTTGGTTCAAGATATTT. It is translated as CATWDGTTGWFKIF.